The present T cell receptor beta chain was sequenced within a study of cytomegalovirus exposure and HLA in healthy donors. Study-level findings and limits: A later analysis, which compared TCR beta chains of equal frequency, found the HLA-associated ones more clonally expanded. In a later analysis, parvovirus B19, influenza, CMV and Epstein-Barr virus appeared linked to several top co-occurrence clusters. The study labeled 180 or so TCR beta chains cytomegalovirus-associated. As a later analysis revealed, most CMV-associated TCR beta chains appeared HLA-restricted.

Both 60 Vbeta primers and 13 Jbeta primers went into the PCR. The protocol was immunoSEQ multiplex PCR, while the TCRdb copy is restricted to in-frame clones and leaves out a portion. The data include about 150,000 clones; the top ten clones carry approximately 2%. Germline V gives CDR1 LNHNV, CDR2 YYDKDF (reference sequence). The CDR3 runs to 19 residues. As regards this clone: Its cognate antigen is unknown. One junction end disagrees with the germline gene, perhaps due to a read error.

The sequenced sample consisted of PBMCs. The chain is built from TRBV15 and TRBJ1-5; D is unclear. The receptor's source is a man aged 25-45 years in good health and CMV-seronegative. CDR3 protein: CATRRARLTGDRSNQPQHF. The CDR3 coding sequence is TGTGCCACCAGAAGAGCCCGCCTGACGGGAGATCGGAGCAATCAGCCCCAGCATTTT. Combining the CDR3 with reference TRBV15 and TRBJ1-5 gives the whole variable domain DAMVIQNPRYQVTQFGKPVTLSCSQTLNHNVMYWYQQKSSQAPKLLFHYYDKDFNNEADTPDNFQSRRPNTSFCFLDIRSPGLGDTAMYLCATRRARLTGDRSNQPQHFGDGTRLSIL.